The 22 T cell receptor beta chains given below trace back to one sample, sequenced in a study of shared clonotypes between healthy human individuals. Clones were sequenced by immunoSEQ multiplex PCR, and TCRdb holds only the in-frame ones, with some missing. The top ten hold about 0.39% of the sample, which has 2 million to 3 million clones, roughly 93% seen once. Sequenced material: naive CD4+ T cells from PBMCs. The subset denotes: CD45RA+ positively selected. The receptors come from a man younger than 35 in good health. Some clones in this sample may be carry-over from other donors' samples.

The chain combines TRBV5-1 with TRBJ2-1, with 9 bases aligning to TRBD1. CDR1 is SGHRS, CDR2 YFSETQ, per germline. The junction had 8 bases not matched to a gene; V was cut back by 0 bases and J by 7 bases. The CDR3 loop spans 16 amino acids. Written as DNA, the CDR3 is TGCGCCAGCAGCTTGGCGACGGGACAGGGAAAGAATGAGCAGTTCTTC. Protein sequence: CASSLATGQGKNEQFF.

This chain joins TRBV28 and TRBJ1-3, with D tentatively TRBD1 (5 bases). The CDR3 is 14 residues long. Germline CDR1 and CDR2: MDHEN and SYDVKM. V was clipped by 7 bases and J by 0 bases, with 10 bases between them. CDR3 loop: CASKATGSGNTIYF. Written as DNA, the CDR3 is TGTGCCAGCAAGGCCACAGGCTCTGGAAACACCATATATTTT.

This clone was observed once. V gene TRBV28 combines with J gene TRBJ2-5; 15 bases are a match to TRBD2. V trimming: 5 bases; J trimming: 2 bases; junction bases outside the gene matches: 9. CDR1 and CDR2 from the germline V gene are MDHEN and SYDVKM. This CDR3 region has 18 residues. The CDR3 spells CASSAPVGLAGGQETQYF. CDR3 DNA sequence: TGTGCCAGCAGTGCGCCGGTGGGACTAGCGGGAGGTCAAGAGACCCAGTACTTC.

The chain is built from TRBV29-1 and TRBJ1-2; no clear D. This CDR3 region has 12 residues. Trimming cost V 2 bases and J 4 bases, with 8 bases left between them. Germline loops: CDR1 SQVTM, CDR2 ANQGSEA. The CDR3 here is CSVETETYGYTF. Here the CDR3 DNA reads TGCAGCGTTGAAACCGAGACCTATGGCTACACCTTC.

This clone was observed once. The V and J genes are TRBV28 and TRBJ1-2; tentatively, D is TRBD1 (5 bases). This CDR3 is built from 11 residues. Germline loops: CDR1 MDHEN, CDR2 SYDVKM. The V gene lost 6 bases and the J gene lost 7 bases, with 9 bases spanning the gap. The CDR3 loop reads CASRLRGGYTF. CDR3 nucleotides: TGTGCCAGCAGGTTAAGGGGTGGCTACACCTTC.

The chain joins TRBV7-2 to TRBJ2-7; D possibly uses TRBD1 or TRBD2 (5 bases each). V dropped 4 bases and J dropped 3 bases, with 13 bases sitting between them. The CDR3 extends over 14 amino acids. CDR1 and CDR2 (germline): SGHTA, FQGNSA. DNA for the CDR3: TGTGCCAGCAGCTCCGGGACCGCATACTACGAGCAGTACTTC. Translated: CASSSGTAYYEQYF. Full variable domain (remainder filled in from reference TRBV7-2 and TRBJ2-7): GAGVSQSPSNKVTEKGKDVELRCDPISGHTALYWYRQSLGQGLEFLIYFQGNSAPDKSGLPSDRFSAERTGGSVSTLTIQRTQQEDSAVYLCASSSGTAYYEQYFGPGTRLTVT.

This chain joins TRBV14 and TRBJ2-5, with no clear D. Germline lookup yields CDR1 SGHDN and CDR2 FVKESK. V lost 4 bases and J 4 bases, leaving 13 bases between the germline ends. This CDR3 is built from 14 residues. CDR3 sequence reads: CASSRVTPRETQYF. The CDR3 DNA reads as TGTGCCAGCAGCCGGGTGACCCCCAGAGAGACCCAGTACTTC.

The table lists this clone with a count of one. V usage is TRBV5-1 and J usage is TRBJ1-4; unclear D gene. Trimming pared 5 bases from V and 4 bases from J, leaving 9 bases between. This CDR3 spans 13 amino acids. The V gene's germline CDR1 is SGHRS and CDR2 YFSETQ. CDR3 nucleotides: TGCGCCAGCAGACCGGAGGTTAATGAAAAACTGTTTTTT. It encodes CASRPEVNEKLFF.

As concerns this clone: Other nucleotide sequences from this sample produce the same CDR3. Here the CDR3 DNA reads TGTGCCAGCAGCCCCGGGACAGGGGGCCAGCCCCAGCATTTT. This translates into CASSPGTGGQPQHF. J is TRBJ1-5 and V is TRBV28; 12 bases match TRBD1. J was trimmed by 7 bases and V by 6 bases; bases with no gene match: 4. Germline CDR1 MDHEN, CDR2 SYDVKM. The CDR3 totals 14 residues.

The chain combines TRBV29-1 with TRBJ1-2; unclear D gene. The CDR3 contains 10 residues. Per germline, CDR1 SQVTM and CDR2 ANQGSEA. The V end lost 3 bases, the J end lost 8 bases, and 7 bases lay between the germline ends. Here the CDR3 reads CSVDKSGYTF. DNA of the CDR3: TGCAGCGTTGATAAGTCAGGCTACACCTTC.

This rearrangement joins TRBV27 to TRBJ1-5, with D perhaps TRBD1 (5 bases). The CDR3 has 17 residues. The V gene lost 6 bases and the J gene lost 2 bases, with 20 bases spanning the gap. Germline CDR1 and CDR2: MNHEY and SMNVEV (reference sequence). The CDR3 region has the DNA TGTGCCAGCAGGGCCGAAGGGGTCTTCGGGGGCAATCAGCCCCAGCATTTT. This encodes CASRAEGVFGGNQPQHF.

In the case of this clone: The same CDR3 also results from other DNA sequences found in this sample. V usage is TRBV5-1 and J usage is TRBJ2-3, with D maybe TRBD2 (5 bases). V was cut by 2 bases and J by 6 bases, with 7 bases left in between. Looked up from germline, CDR1 is SGHRS and CDR2 is YFSETQ. The CDR3 length is 12 residues. CDR3 nucleotides: TGCGCCAGCAGCTTTAGCGAGGATACGCAGTATTTT. Translating gives CASSFSEDTQYF.

The J gene is TRBJ2-7, the V gene TRBV7-2; 9 positions match TRBD1. The germline gives CDR1 SGHTA, CDR2 FQGNSA. V dropped 6 bases and J dropped 2; count of bases not matched to a gene: 14. The CDR3 extends over 17 amino acids. The CDR3 region is CASSLGGRGQGTYEQYF. The CDR3 nucleotides read TGTGCCAGCAGTTTGGGGGGAAGGGGACAGGGTACCTACGAGCAGTACTTC.

The V and J genes are TRBV28 and TRBJ1-2; 7 nucleotides agree with TRBD1. This CDR3 contains 18 residues. CDR1 MDHEN and CDR2 SYDVKM come from the germline V gene. V dropped 5 bases and J dropped 2; count of bases not matched to a gene: 17. CDR3 sequence: CASSQSTPGGGENYGYTF. Here the CDR3 DNA reads TGTGCCAGCAGTCAGAGCACCCCCGGAGGGGGCGAGAACTATGGCTACACCTTC.

The V gene is TRBV2, the J gene TRBJ2-5; perhaps TRBD1 as D (6 bases). From germline, CDR1 is SNHLY and CDR2 FYNNEI. Deletions cut 3 bases from V and 8 bases from J, with 13 bases between. CDR3 length: 13 amino acids. In DNA, the CDR3 is TGTGCCAGCAGTGACCGGACAGCGAGTACCCAGTACTTC. As protein: CASSDRTASTQYF.

This rearrangement joins TRBV4-1 to TRBJ1-5; no clear D. The germline gives CDR1 MGHRA, CDR2 YSYEKL. CDR3 length: 16 amino acids. V was pared by 1 base and J by 5 bases, with 15 bases between. CDR3 amino acids: CASSQGAAQNYQPQHF. As DNA, the CDR3 is TGCGCCAGCAGCCAAGGGGCGGCGCAGAACTATCAGCCCCAGCATTTT.

With regard to this clone: This sample also contains other DNA sequences that code for the same CDR3. The V gene is TRBV9, the J gene TRBJ2-2; D is uncertain. The V and J ends lost 0 bases and 6 bases respectively, with 6 bases between them. This CDR3 is 13 amino acids long. Germline loops: CDR1 SGDLS, CDR2 YYNGEE. The CDR3 coding sequence is TGTGCCAGCAGCGTAGGCCCGTCCGGGGAGCTGTTTTTT. Amino acids: CASSVGPSGELFF.

CDR3 DNA sequence: TGCAGCGTTGCCACAGGGGGCCACGAGCAGTACTTC. It yields the protein CSVATGGHEQYF. The rearrangement links TRBV29-1 to TRBJ2-7; the match to TRBD1 covers 9 bases. The CDR3 extends over 12 amino acids. Trimming cost V 4 bases and J 5 bases; bases outside gene matches: 3. Germline lookup yields CDR1 SQVTM and CDR2 ANQGSEA.

The chain employs TRBV7-3 and TRBJ1-1; no reliable D call. V lost 1 base and J lost 3, with 6 bases in between. The CDR3 is 13 residues long. The germline gives CDR1 SGHTA, CDR2 FQGTGA. CDR3 in amino acids: CASSLSRYTEAFF. CDR3 bases: TGTGCCAGCAGCTTAAGCAGGTACACTGAAGCTTTCTTT.

The rearrangement joins TRBV7-9 to TRBJ2-7; TRBD2 aligns across 12 bases. CDR1 and CDR2 (germline): SEHNR, FQNEAQ (reference sequence). The J segment lost 0 bases and the V segment lost 5 bases, leaving 5 bases of the junction unmatched. The CDR3 consists of 16 residues. CDR3 residues: CASSRETSGSSYEQYF. The CDR3 bases are TGTGCCAGCAGCCGCGAGACTAGCGGGAGCTCCTACGAGCAGTACTTC. Based on the CDR3 plus reference TRBV7-9 and TRBJ2-7, the full variable domain is DTGVSQNPRHKITKRGQNVTFRCDPISEHNRLYWYRQTLGQGPEFLTYFQNEAQLEKSRLLSDRFSAERPKGSFSTLEIQRTEQGDSAMYLCASSRETSGSSYEQYFGPGTRLTVT.

The chain links TRBV28 to TRBJ1-2; 7 nucleotides agree with TRBD1. The germline V gene encodes CDR1 MDHEN and CDR2 SYDVKM. Unmatched junction bases numbered 4, after V lost 6 bases and J lost 3 bases. This CDR3 is 13 amino acids long. The CDR3 spells CASRSTGYYGYTF. The CDR3 DNA is TGTGCCAGCAGGTCGACAGGGTACTATGGCTACACCTTC.

The V gene is TRBV7-9, the J gene TRBJ2-1, with D possibly matching TRBD2 (6 bases). This CDR3 has 14 amino acids. The V end was cut by 1 base, the J end by 8 bases, with 12 bases between. The germline V gene has CDR1 SEHNR and CDR2 FQNEAQ (reference sequence). The CDR3 protein is CASSLGSGVDEQFF. As DNA, the CDR3 is TGTGCCAGCAGCTTAGGGTCGGGGGTGGATGAGCAGTTCTTC.